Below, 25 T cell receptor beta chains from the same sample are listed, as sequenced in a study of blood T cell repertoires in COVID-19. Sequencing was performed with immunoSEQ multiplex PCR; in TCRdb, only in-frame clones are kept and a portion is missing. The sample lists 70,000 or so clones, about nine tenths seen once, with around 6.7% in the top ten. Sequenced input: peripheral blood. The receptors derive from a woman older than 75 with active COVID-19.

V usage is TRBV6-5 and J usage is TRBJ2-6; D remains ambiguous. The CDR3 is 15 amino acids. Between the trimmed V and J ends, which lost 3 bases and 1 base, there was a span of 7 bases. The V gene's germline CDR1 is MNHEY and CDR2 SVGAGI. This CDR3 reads CASSYLLSGANVLTF. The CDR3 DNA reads TGTGCCAGCAGTTATCTCCTTTCTGGGGCCAACGTCCTGACTTTC.

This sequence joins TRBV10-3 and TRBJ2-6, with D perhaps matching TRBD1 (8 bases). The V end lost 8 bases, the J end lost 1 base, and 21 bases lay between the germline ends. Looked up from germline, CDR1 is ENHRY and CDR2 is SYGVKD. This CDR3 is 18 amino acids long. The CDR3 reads CAILIVQGGISGANVLTF. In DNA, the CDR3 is TGTGCCATCCTAATAGTACAGGGGGGGATATCTGGGGCCAACGTCCTGACTTTC.

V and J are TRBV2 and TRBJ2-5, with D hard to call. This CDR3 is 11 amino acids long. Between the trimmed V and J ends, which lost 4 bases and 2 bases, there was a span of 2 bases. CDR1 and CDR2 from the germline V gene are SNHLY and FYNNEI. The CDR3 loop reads CASSAQETQYF. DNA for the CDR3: TGTGCCAGCAGTGCTCAAGAGACCCAGTACTTC.

CDR3 region: CASSSKGQADTEAFF. For the CDR3, the DNA is TGTGCCAGCAGCTCGAAGGGACAGGCGGACACTGAAGCTTTCTTT. The gene calls are TRBV5-4 and TRBJ1-1, with 8 bases lining up with TRBD1. V lost 3 bases and J lost 3; bases outside the gene matches: 7. The germline CDR1 and CDR2 sequences are SGHNT and YYREEE (reference sequence). The CDR3 sequence is 15 residues long.

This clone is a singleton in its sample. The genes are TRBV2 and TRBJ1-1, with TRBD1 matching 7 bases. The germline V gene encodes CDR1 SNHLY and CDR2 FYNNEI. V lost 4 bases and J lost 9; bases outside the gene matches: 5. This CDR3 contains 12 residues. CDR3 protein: CASSAPGGKAFF. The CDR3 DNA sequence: TGTGCCAGCAGTGCCCCAGGGGGTAAAGCTTTCTTT.

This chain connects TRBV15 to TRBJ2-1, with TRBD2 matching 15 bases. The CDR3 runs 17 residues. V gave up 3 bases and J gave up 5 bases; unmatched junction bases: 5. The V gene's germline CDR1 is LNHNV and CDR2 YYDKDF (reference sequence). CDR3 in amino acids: CATSRDGTSGRHNEQFF. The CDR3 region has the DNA TGTGCCACCAGCAGGGATGGGACTAGCGGGAGGCACAATGAGCAGTTCTTC.

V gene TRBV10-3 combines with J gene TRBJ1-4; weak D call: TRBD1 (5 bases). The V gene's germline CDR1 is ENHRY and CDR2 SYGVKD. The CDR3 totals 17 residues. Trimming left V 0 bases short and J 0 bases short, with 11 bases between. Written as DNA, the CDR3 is TGTGCCATCAGTGAGTCGTTACCGACAGCAACTAATGAAAAACTGTTTTTT. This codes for CAISESLPTATNEKLFF.

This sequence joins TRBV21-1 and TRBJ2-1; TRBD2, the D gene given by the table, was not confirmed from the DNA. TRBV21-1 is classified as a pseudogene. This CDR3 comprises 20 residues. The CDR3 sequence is CASTTKGCLAGPSSYNEQFF. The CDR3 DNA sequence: TGTGCCAGCACCACAAAGGGGTGTCTAGCGGGCCCTAGCTCCTACAATGAGCAGTTCTTC.

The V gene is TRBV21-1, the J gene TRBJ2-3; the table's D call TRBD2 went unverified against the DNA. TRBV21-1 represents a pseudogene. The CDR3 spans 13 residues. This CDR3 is CASSKASTDTQYF. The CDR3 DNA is TGTGCCAGCAGCAAAGCCTCCACAGATACGCAGTATTTT.

The CDR3 here is CASSVFRNGYTF. CDR3 coding DNA: TGTGCCAGCAGCGTGTTCAGGAATGGCTACACCTTC. The chain combines TRBV5-5 with TRBJ1-2; no reliable D call. Trimming cost V 4 bases and J 6 bases, with 10 bases left between them. Germline V CDR1 and CDR2: SGHKS, YYEKEE (reference sequence). CDR3 size: 12 residues.

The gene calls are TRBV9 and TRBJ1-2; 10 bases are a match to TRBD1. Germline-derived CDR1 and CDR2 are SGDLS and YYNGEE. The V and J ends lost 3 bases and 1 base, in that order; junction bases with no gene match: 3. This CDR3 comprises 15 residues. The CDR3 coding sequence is TGTGCCAGCAGCGCAGGGACAGGGGATAACTATGGCTACACCTTC. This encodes CASSAGTGDNYGYTF.

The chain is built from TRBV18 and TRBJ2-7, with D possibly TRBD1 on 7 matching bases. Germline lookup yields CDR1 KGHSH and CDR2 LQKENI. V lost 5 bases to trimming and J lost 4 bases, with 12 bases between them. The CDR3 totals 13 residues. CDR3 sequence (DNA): TGTGCCAGCTCAGGAGGGACAGCTTACGAGCAGTACTTC. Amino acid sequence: CASSGGTAYEQYF.

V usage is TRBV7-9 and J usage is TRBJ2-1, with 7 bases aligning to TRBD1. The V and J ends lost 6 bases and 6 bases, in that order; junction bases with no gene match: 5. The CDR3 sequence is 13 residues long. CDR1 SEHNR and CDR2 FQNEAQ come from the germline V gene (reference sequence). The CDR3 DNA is TGTGCCAGCAGTGACAGGGTGCGCAATGAGCAGTTCTTC. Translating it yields CASSDRVRNEQFF.

CDR3 nucleotide sequence: TGCGCCAGCAGCCAAGTTAGACTAGCGCCTTCCTACGAGCAGTACTTC. Amino acids: CASSQVRLAPSYEQYF. V usage is TRBV4-1 and J usage is TRBJ2-7; 8 bases fit TRBD2. The CDR3 contains 16 residues. Per germline, CDR1 MGHRA and CDR2 YSYEKL. Unmatched junction bases numbered 6, after V lost 1 base and J lost 1 base.

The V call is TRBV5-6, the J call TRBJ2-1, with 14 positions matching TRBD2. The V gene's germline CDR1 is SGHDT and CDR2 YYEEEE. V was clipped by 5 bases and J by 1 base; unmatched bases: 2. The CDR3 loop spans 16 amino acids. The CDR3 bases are TGTGCCAGCAGAAGGACTAGCGGGAGGTCCTACAATGAGCAGTTCTTC. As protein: CASRRTSGRSYNEQFF.

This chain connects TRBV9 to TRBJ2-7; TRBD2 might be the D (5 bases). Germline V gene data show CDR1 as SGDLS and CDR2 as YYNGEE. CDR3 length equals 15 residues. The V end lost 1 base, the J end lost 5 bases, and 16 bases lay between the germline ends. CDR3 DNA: TGTGCCAGCAGCGTATCTAGCTCCGTGGGGAACGAGCAGTACTTC. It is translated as CASSVSSSVGNEQYF.

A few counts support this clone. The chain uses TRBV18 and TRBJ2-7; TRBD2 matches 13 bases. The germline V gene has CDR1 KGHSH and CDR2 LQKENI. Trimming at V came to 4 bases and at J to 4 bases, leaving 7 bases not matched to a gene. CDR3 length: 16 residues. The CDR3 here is CASSLRTSGSGYEQYF. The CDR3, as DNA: TGTGCCAGCTCACTACGGACTAGCGGGAGTGGGTACGAGCAGTACTTC.

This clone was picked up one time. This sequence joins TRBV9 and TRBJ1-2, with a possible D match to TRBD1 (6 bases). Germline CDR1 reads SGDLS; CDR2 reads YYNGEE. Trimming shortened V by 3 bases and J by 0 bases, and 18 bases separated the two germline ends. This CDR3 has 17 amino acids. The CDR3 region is CASSAPPGAGANYGYTF. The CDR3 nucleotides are TGTGCCAGCAGCGCACCTCCAGGGGCCGGAGCTAACTATGGCTACACCTTC.

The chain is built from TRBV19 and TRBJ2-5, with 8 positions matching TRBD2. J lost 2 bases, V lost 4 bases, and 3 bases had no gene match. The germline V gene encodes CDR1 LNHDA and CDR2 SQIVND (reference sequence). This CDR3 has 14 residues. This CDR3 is CASSKPGGQETQYF. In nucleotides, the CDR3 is TGTGCCAGTAGTAAGCCGGGGGGGCAAGAGACCCAGTACTTC.

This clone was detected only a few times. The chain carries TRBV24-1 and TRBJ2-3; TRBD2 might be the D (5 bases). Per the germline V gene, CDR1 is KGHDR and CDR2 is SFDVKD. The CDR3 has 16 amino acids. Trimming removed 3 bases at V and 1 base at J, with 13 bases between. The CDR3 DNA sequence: TGTGCCACCAGTGATGAGGGAATTCGTGGCACAGATACGCAGTATTTT. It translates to CATSDEGIRGTDTQYF.

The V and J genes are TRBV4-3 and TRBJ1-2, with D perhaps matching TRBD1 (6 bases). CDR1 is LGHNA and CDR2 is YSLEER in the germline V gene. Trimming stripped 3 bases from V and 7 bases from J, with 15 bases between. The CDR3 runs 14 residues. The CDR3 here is CASSQQGGASGYTF. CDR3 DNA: TGCGCCAGCAGCCAGCAAGGGGGGGCGAGTGGCTACACCTTC.

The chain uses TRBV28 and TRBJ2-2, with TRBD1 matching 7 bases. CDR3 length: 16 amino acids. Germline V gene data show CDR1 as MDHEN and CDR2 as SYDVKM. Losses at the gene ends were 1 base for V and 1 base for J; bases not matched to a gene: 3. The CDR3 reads CASSLFRQGNTGELFF. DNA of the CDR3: TGTGCCAGCAGTTTATTCCGACAGGGGAACACCGGGGAGCTGTTTTTT.

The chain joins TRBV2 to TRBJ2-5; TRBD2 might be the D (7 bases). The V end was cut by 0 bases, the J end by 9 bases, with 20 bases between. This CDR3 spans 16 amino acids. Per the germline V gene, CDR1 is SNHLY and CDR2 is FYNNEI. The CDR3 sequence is CASSEAGGAVGRPQYF. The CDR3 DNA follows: TGTGCCAGCAGTGAAGCGGGGGGCGCGGTCGGGAGGCCCCAGTACTTC.

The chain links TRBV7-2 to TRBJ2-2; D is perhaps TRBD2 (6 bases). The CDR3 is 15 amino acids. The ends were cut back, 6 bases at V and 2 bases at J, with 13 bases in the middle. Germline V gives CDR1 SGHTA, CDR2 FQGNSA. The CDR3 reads CASRSGGTNTGELFF. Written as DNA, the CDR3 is TGTGCCAGCAGAAGTGGGGGGACCAACACCGGGGAGCTGTTTTTT. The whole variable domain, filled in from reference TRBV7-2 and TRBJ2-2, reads GAGVSQSPSNKVTEKGKDVELRCDPISGHTALYWYRQSLGQGLEFLIYFQGNSAPDKSGLPSDRFSAERTGGSVSTLTIQRTQQEDSAVYLCASRSGGTNTGELFFGEGSRLTVL.

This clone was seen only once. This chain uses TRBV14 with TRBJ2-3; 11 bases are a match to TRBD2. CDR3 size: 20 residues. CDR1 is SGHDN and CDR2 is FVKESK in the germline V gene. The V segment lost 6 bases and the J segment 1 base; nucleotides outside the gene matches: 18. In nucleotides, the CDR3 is TGTGCCAGCAGTCATCTCAATCTCATAGCGGGAGGGGGTCGCACAGATACGCAGTATTTT. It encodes CASSHLNLIAGGGRTDTQYF.